This TCR beta chain stems from a study of beta chain features in type 1 diabetes. The sequenced template was cDNA made from the entire isolated RNA. The data were produced by immunoSEQ multiplex PCR, yet TCRdb's version contains in-frame clones alone and is incomplete. Here the sample spans roughly 500,000 clones, roughly an eighth being singletons. This clone was observed a handful of times. Antigen: not known. Points from the study as a whole: PCR might pick shorter templates more often, in the same way for patients and controls.

This TCR derives from a woman younger than 30 in good health. Sequenced sample: naive CD4+ T cells from blood.

The chain's CDR3 is CASSSTRLHTQYF. The CDR3 DNA sequence: TGTGCCAGCAGCTCCACAAGGCTGCATACGCAGTATTTT. V and J are TRBV7-8 and TRBJ2-3; D is unresolved. Germline assignment: CDR1 SGHVS and CDR2 FQNEAQ. The CDR3 is made up of 13 amino acids. V lost 4 bases to trimming and J lost 7 bases, with 12 bases between them.